A selection of T cell receptor beta chains follows, all from one sample in a study of PD-1 blockade in classical Hodgkin lymphoma. The assay was immunoSEQ multiplex PCR, and TCRdb's table has in-frame clones only and misses some. This table has approximately 44,000 clones, roughly 65% appearing once. The source was peripheral blood mononuclear cells (PBMCs), collected before the fourth cycle of nivolumab. Source of these receptors: a human donor with classical Hodgkin lymphoma. Each CDR3 is given with its conserved first and last residue. Each record gives: clone size, J gene, D gene, V gene, CDR3 protein, CDR3 DNA. A D gene is named only where the DNA matches it firmly. Rows may omit the clone size; those that give it use once, few, many or a size class.

>once|TRBJ2-7|-|TRBV19
CASSIGPDSYEQYF
TGTGCCAGTAGTATAGGCCCAGACTCCTACGAGCAGTACTTC
>-|TRBJ1-2|TRBD1|TRBV5-1
CASSLAPQGVGDGYTF
TGCGCCAGCAGCTTGGCACCACAGGGGGTCGGGGATGGCTACACCTTC
>-|TRBJ2-3|-|TRBV11-2
CASSLGWASTQYF
TGTGCCAGCAGCTTGGGGTGGGCTAGTACGCAGTATTTT
>-|TRBJ2-7|-|TRBV20-1
CSAGPEGEQYF
TGCAGTGCGGGGCCGGAGGGCGAGCAGTACTTC
>-|TRBJ2-7|TRBD2|TRBV18
CASSQGTSDYEQYF
TGTGCCAGCTCACAAGGGACTAGCGACTACGAGCAGTACTTC
>-|TRBJ2-7|-|TRBV9
CASSVAMTTGQNEQYF
TGTGCCAGCAGCGTAGCTATGACCACAGGGCAAAACGAGCAGTACTTC
>-|TRBJ2-1|TRBD1|TRBV5-4
CASSKGGFEFF
TGTGCCAGCAGCAAAGGGGGCTTCGAGTTCTTC
>-|TRBJ2-3|-|TRBV14
CASSPVGGTDTQYF
TGTGCCAGCAGCCCGGTCGGGGGCACAGATACGCAGTATTTT
>-|TRBJ2-1|TRBD2|TRBV18
CASSPGLAGGAYNEQFF
TGTGCCAGCTCACCGGGACTAGCGGGGGGGGCCTACAATGAGCAGTTCTTC
>-|TRBJ2-4|-|TRBV19
CASSIGGNKNIQYF
TGTGCCAGTAGTATAGGGGGGAACAAAAACATTCAGTACTTC
>-|TRBJ2-7|-|TRBV5-4
CASSFHEVNLYEQYF
TGTGCCAGCAGCTTCCACGAGGTAAACCTCTACGAGCAGTACTTC
>-|TRBJ1-4|-|TRBV7-2
CASRGIQGKLFF
TGTGCCAGCAGGGGGATCCAAGGAAAACTGTTTTTT
>-|TRBJ2-1|-|TRBV7-2
CASSKVVYNEQFF
TGTGCCAGCAGCAAGGTCGTATACAATGAGCAGTTCTTC
>-|TRBJ2-4|-|TRBV7-2
CASSSPGWDIQYF
TGTGCCAGCAGCTCCCCCGGCTGGGACATTCAGTACTTC
>-|TRBJ2-3|TRBD2|TRBV5-6
CASSLVAGGTDTQYF
TGTGCCAGCAGCTTGGTCGCGGGGGGTACAGATACGCAGTATTTT
>-|TRBJ2-1|-|TRBV28
CASSLWRSSYNEQFF
TGTGCCAGCAGTTTATGGCGGAGCTCCTACAATGAGCAGTTCTTC
>-|TRBJ2-7|-|TRBV6-5
CASSYAGWGYEQYF
TGTGCCAGCAGTTACGCGGGATGGGGTTACGAGCAGTACTTC
>-|TRBJ1-5|-|TRBV5-1
CASSLDSQGGQPQHF
TGCGCCAGCAGTCTCGACAGCCAGGGAGGTCAGCCCCAGCATTTT
>few|TRBJ2-1|-|TRBV6-5
CASSYSLAVNNEQFF
TGTGCCAGCAGTTACTCCCTAGCCGTTAACAATGAGCAGTTCTTC
>many|TRBJ1-1|-|TRBV5-1
CASSVLGSNTEAFF
TGCGCCAGCAGCGTCCTCGGGAGTAACACTGAAGCTTTCTTT
>once|TRBJ2-2|TRBD1|TRBV30
CAWGGQFAGTGELFF
TGTGCCTGGGGGGGACAGTTCGCGGGCACCGGGGAGCTGTTTTTT
>-|TRBJ2-7|TRBD2|TRBV10-3
CAISSGLAGVVYEQYF
TGTGCCATCAGCTCGGGACTAGCGGGAGTGGTCTACGAGCAGTACTTC
>-|TRBJ1-3|-|TRBV28
CASSYNRRVSGNTIYF
TGTGCCAGCAGTTACAACAGGCGAGTTTCTGGAAACACCATATATTTT
>-|TRBJ2-3|TRBD2|TRBV29-1
CSVPGGGSKDTQYF
TGCAGCGTCCCGGGCGGCGGGAGTAAAGATACGCAGTATTTT
>-|TRBJ1-1|-|TRBV5-4
CASSLETAPTWNTEAFF
TGTGCCAGCAGCTTGGAGACAGCCCCAACTTGGAACACTGAAGCTTTCTTT
>-|TRBJ2-3|-|TRBV19
CASGEVGTDTQYF
TGTGCCAGTGGAGAGGTCGGCACAGATACGCAGTATTTT
>-|TRBJ1-3|-|TRBV6-5
CASSYSASPGNTIYF
TGTGCCAGCAGTTACTCTGCCTCCCCCGGAAACACCATATATTTT
>-|TRBJ1-3|-|TRBV4-3
CASSQWAERDGNTIYF
TGCGCCAGCAGCCAATGGGCGGAACGAGATGGAAACACCATATATTTT
>-|TRBJ2-7|TRBD1|TRBV5-1
CASSPTGGHHEQYF
TGCGCCAGCAGCCCGACAGGGGGTCACCACGAGCAGTACTTC
>-|TRBJ2-3|TRBD2|TRBV4-3
CASSQEGLAGFTDTQYF
TGCGCCAGCAGCCAAGAAGGACTAGCGGGGTTCACAGATACGCAGTATTTT
>medium-sized|TRBJ1-1|-|TRBV7-2
CASSPAGTVNTEAFF
TGTGCCAGCAGCCCGGCCGGGACGGTGAACACTGAAGCTTTCTTT
>few|TRBJ1-1|-|TRBV29-1
CSAREGSGNTEAFF
TGCAGCGCCAGAGAGGGCAGCGGAAACACTGAAGCTTTCTTT
>-|TRBJ2-3|-|TRBV25-1
CASSDFTDTQYF
TGTGCCAGCAGTGATTTCACAGATACGCAGTATTTT
>once|TRBJ2-2|-|TRBV19
CASVDRTGELFF
TGTGCCAGCGTAGACCGTACCGGGGAGCTGTTTTTT
>-|TRBJ1-1|-|TRBV28
CASRRSTEAFF
TGTGCCAGCAGACGGTCCACCGAAGCTTTCTTT
>few|TRBJ1-1|-|TRBV5-4
CASTLGEGSTEAFF
TGTGCCAGCACCCTTGGGGAGGGGAGCACTGAAGCTTTCTTT
>-|TRBJ2-7|-|TRBV2
CASSEPGEVSYEQYF
TGTGCCAGCAGTGAACCGGGGGAAGTCTCCTACGAGCAGTACTTC
>-|TRBJ2-7|TRBD1|TRBV25-1
CATQLGTGGVQYF
TGTGCCACCCAGCTAGGGACAGGGGGCGTGCAGTACTTC
>few|TRBJ1-5|-|TRBV5-1
CASSLWGTPNQPQHF
TGCGCCAGCAGCTTGTGGGGGACGCCCAATCAGCCCCAGCATTTT
>few|TRBJ2-3|TRBD2|TRBV7-6
CASSLWEGGDTQYF
TGTGCCAGCAGCTTGTGGGAGGGCGGAGATACGCAGTATTTT
>-|TRBJ2-3|-|TRBV10-3
CAISESTFLASTDTQYF
TGTGCCATCAGTGAGTCGACTTTCCTAGCGAGCACAGATACGCAGTATTTT
>few|TRBJ1-3|-|TRBV9
CASSVAEGTGNTIYF
TGTGCCAGCAGCGTAGCAGAGGGGACTGGAAACACCATATATTTT
>-|TRBJ2-5|-|TRBV5-1
CASSPLGLPPQQTQYF
TGCGCCAGCAGCCCCCTAGGACTCCCCCCTCAGCAGACCCAGTACTTC
>medium-sized|TRBJ2-7|TRBD1|TRBV19
CASSILPGQGEAYEQYF
TGTGCCAGTAGTATTCTACCTGGACAGGGTGAAGCCTACGAGCAGTACTTC